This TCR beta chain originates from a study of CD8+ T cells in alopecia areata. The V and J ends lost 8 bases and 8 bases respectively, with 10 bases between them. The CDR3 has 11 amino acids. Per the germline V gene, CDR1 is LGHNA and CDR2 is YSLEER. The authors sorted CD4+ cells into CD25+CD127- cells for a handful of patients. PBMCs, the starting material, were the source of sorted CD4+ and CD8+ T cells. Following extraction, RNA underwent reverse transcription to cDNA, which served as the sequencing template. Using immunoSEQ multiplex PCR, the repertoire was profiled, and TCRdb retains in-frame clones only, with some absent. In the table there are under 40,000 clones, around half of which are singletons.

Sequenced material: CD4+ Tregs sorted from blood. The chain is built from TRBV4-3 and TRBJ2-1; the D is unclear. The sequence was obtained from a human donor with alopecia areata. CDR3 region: CASRGWDEQFF. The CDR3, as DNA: TGCGCCAGCCGTGGGTGGGATGAGCAGTTCTTC.